These 18 T cell receptor beta chains share one sample of origin, sequenced in a study of control samples from healthy donors and cancer patients. The method was immunoSEQ multiplex PCR; TCRdb's version includes in-frame clones alone and lacks a portion of them. The profile shows 100,000 to 150,000 clones, 87% of them singletons. Sequencing was performed on blood. These receptors all come from a young man in good health.

This chain joins TRBV6-5 and TRBJ1-6; D remains unclear. V shed 2 bases and J shed 7 bases, with 9 bases lying between them. Germline CDR1 reads MNHEY; CDR2 reads SVGAGI. This CDR3 contains 14 residues. The DNA for the CDR3 is TGTGCCAGCAGTTACAGGGTAGGAAATTCACCCCTCCACTTT. This encodes CASSYRVGNSPLHF.

CDR3 loop: CASSAPTGKTYEQYF. The CDR3 DNA is TGTGCCAGCAGTGCACCGACAGGGAAAACCTACGAGCAGTACTTC. This sequence joins TRBV25-1 and TRBJ2-7, with 7 nucleotides matching TRBD1. CDR1 and CDR2 (germline): MGHDK, SYGVNS. CDR3 length equals 15 residues. J gave up 2 bases and V 4 bases, and 8 bases lay outside the gene matches.

V is TRBV24-1 and J is TRBJ2-3, with D tentatively TRBD1 or TRBD2 (5 bases each). This CDR3 is 13 amino acids long. The germline CDR1 and CDR2 sequences are KGHDR and SFDVKD. Trimming pared 8 bases from V and 2 bases from J, leaving 10 bases between. This CDR3 is CATKGTYTDTQYF. CDR3 bases: TGTGCCACCAAAGGGACGTACACAGATACGCAGTATTTT.

The genes are TRBV7-3 and TRBJ1-6; unclear D gene. Germline V gene data show CDR1 as SGHTA and CDR2 as FQGTGA. The CDR3 has 13 residues. Trimming cost V 4 bases and J 7 bases, with 8 bases left between them. The CDR3 is CASSWRQNSPLHF. In DNA, the CDR3 is TGTGCCAGCAGCTGGCGTCAAAATTCACCCCTCCACTTT.

This clone appeared a few times. The chain uses TRBV10-2 and TRBJ1-5; tentatively, D is TRBD1 (6 bases). Trimming took 2 bases from V and 5 from J, leaving 10 bases between them. CDR1 and CDR2 from the germline V gene are WSHSY and SAAADI. CDR3 length: 14 residues. In DNA form, the CDR3 reads TGCGCCAGCAGTGAGACCAGGGGCCATCAGCCCCAGCATTTT. Translated: CASSETRGHQPQHF.

The rearrangement links TRBV5-8 to TRBJ1-6, with no clear D. The CDR3 covers 14 residues. From germline, CDR1 is SGHTS and CDR2 YDEGEE. V was clipped by 0 bases and J by 12 bases, with 13 bases between them. The CDR3 region has the DNA TGTGCCAGCAGCTTGGCCGGGCAGGCCGTACCCCTCCACTTT. Encoded protein: CASSLAGQAVPLHF.

This clone was recorded at least ten times. The chain combines TRBV6-5 with TRBJ1-6; D possibly corresponds to TRBD1 (5 bases). The length of the CDR3 is 13 residues. V lost 1 base, J lost 13 bases, and 11 bases lay in between. Germline CDR1 is MNHEY and CDR2 is SVGAGI. CDR3 nucleotide sequence: TGTGCCAGCAGTTACTTACAGGACAATCCCCTCCACTTT. It is translated as CASSYLQDNPLHF.

This clone has just one count. The chain is built from TRBV3-1 (or the pseudogene TRBV3-2) and TRBJ1-3; possible D gene TRBD1, 6 bases. Deletions cut 4 bases from V and 0 bases from J, with 19 bases between. The CDR3 spans 18 residues. Germline CDR1 LGHDT, CDR2 YNNKEL (reference sequence). CDR3 region: CASSRKGGGLSSGNTIYF. The CDR3 nucleotides are TGTGCCAGCAGCCGCAAGGGGGGGGGTCTAAGCTCTGGAAACACCATATATTTT.

The gene calls are TRBV5-1 and TRBJ2-3; D not resolved. From germline, CDR1 is SGHRS and CDR2 YFSETQ. The CDR3 extends over 14 amino acids. V dropped 2 bases and J dropped 3 bases, with 10 bases sitting between them. CDR3 DNA sequence: TGCGCCAGCAGCTTCCAGCAGAGGACAGATACGCAGTATTTT. Its translation is CASSFQQRTDTQYF.

The chain carries TRBV20-1 and TRBJ1-2; no clear D gene. CDR1 is DFQATT, CDR2 SNEGSKA, per germline (reference sequence). The germline V and J ends were trimmed by 5 bases and 8 bases, with 9 bases remaining between them. There are 10 residues in the CDR3. The CDR3 coding sequence is TGCAGTGCTTCCGAAGGCGGCTACACCTTC. It codes for CSASEGGYTF.

The J gene is TRBJ1-5, the V gene TRBV6-5; D is undetermined. Germline V gives CDR1 MNHEY, CDR2 SVGAGI. This CDR3 is 15 amino acids long. V dropped 1 base and J dropped 0 bases, with 7 bases sitting between them. CDR3 protein: CASSYWGDSNQPQHF. The CDR3 nucleotides are TGTGCCAGCAGTTACTGGGGAGATAGCAATCAGCCCCAGCATTTT.

The chain recombines TRBV7-2 with TRBJ2-3, with TRBD2 matching over 8 bases. CDR1 and CDR2 from the germline V gene are SGHTA and FQGNSA. CDR3 length: 14 residues. Trimming at V came to 0 bases and at J to 11 bases, leaving 7 bases not matched to a gene. CDR3 in DNA: TGTGCCAGCAGCTTAGCAGCAACGGGGGGGGAGCAGTATTTT. Translation gives CASSLAATGGEQYF.

The sample holds one count of this clone. The junction departs from the called germline gene at one end, perhaps through a read error. The V gene is TRBV23-1, the J gene TRBJ2-2; TRBD1 or TRBD2 may be the D gene (6 bases each). TRBV23-1 is sorted into the ORF group, with uncertain function. There are 15 residues in the CDR3. The CDR3 region has the DNA TGCGCCAGCAGTCAGGCCGAAACAGGGACGCGGGGAGCTGTTTTT. Translation: CASSQAETGTRGAVF.

The chain employs TRBV5-1 and TRBJ1-4; TRBD1 is a possible D gene (5 bases). Trimming removed 0 bases at V and 4 bases at J, with 13 bases between. The CDR3 runs 16 residues. Germline V gene sequence: CDR1 SGHRS, CDR2 YFSETQ. CDR3 nucleotide sequence: TGCGCCAGCAGCTTGGAAGTAGGGACGGGTAATGAAAAACTGTTTTTT. Translating gives CASSLEVGTGNEKLFF.

V gene TRBV6-5 combines with J gene TRBJ2-6, with D unresolved. The ends were cut back, 0 bases at V and 0 bases at J, with 6 bases in the middle. The length of the CDR3 is 16 residues. Germline values: CDR1 MNHEY, CDR2 SVGAGI. This CDR3 is CASSYSPGSGANVLTF. The CDR3 DNA sequence: TGTGCCAGCAGTTACTCACCGGGCTCTGGGGCCAACGTCCTGACTTTC.

The V gene is TRBV6-6, the J gene TRBJ1-6; a possible D gene is TRBD1 (5 bases). Per the germline V gene, CDR1 is MNHNY and CDR2 is SVGAGI (reference sequence). The CDR3 covers 14 residues. V gave up 5 bases and J gave up 7 bases, with 12 bases separating them. The CDR3 region is CASSQQGSNSPLHF. CDR3 DNA: TGTGCCAGCAGTCAGCAGGGATCGAATTCACCCCTCCACTTT.

This clone was seen a handful of times. CDR3 nucleotide sequence: TGTGCCAGCAGCTTAATCCAAGAAAGCACTGAAGCTTTCTTT. Protein sequence: CASSLIQESTEAFF. This rearrangement joins TRBV11-2 to TRBJ1-1, with D hard to call. Between the trimmed V and J ends, which lost 2 bases and 4 bases, there was a span of 11 bases. Looked up from germline, CDR1 is SGHAT and CDR2 is FQNNGV. CDR3 length: 14 residues.

The chain employs TRBV19 and TRBJ1-1; the D is unclear. V dropped 3 bases and J dropped 0 bases, with 5 bases sitting between them. The CDR3 loop spans 13 amino acids. CDR1 and CDR2 (germline): LNHDA, SQIVND (reference sequence). CDR3 residues: CASSIRLNTEAFF. CDR3 DNA sequence: TGTGCCAGTAGTATCCGGTTGAACACTGAAGCTTTCTTT.